Listed below are T cell receptor beta chains from one sample, sequenced in a study of cytomegalovirus exposure and HLA in healthy donors. TCRdb keeps only in-frame clones here, not all; method: immunoSEQ multiplex PCR. The sample lists 170,000 or so clones, roughly 84% seen once, with roughly 2.8% in the top ten. The sample taken for sequencing was PBMCs. The receptor source for this set is a woman aged 18-29 years in good health and CMV-seropositive. Both conserved end residues are part of each CDR3. The order of the fields is J gene, D gene, V gene, clone size, CDR3 DNA, CDR3 protein. D genes are given only for firm matches. Clone size is shown for a subset of rows, as once, few, many or a class of expanded clone.

j_gene: TRBJ2-3; d_gene: TRBD1; v_gene: TRBV9; abundance: NA; CDR3nt: TGTGCCAGCGGCTCCCAGGGGGCGGATACGCAGTATTTT; CDR3aa: CASGSQGADTQYF
j_gene: TRBJ2-7; d_gene: TRBD1; v_gene: TRBV9; abundance: NA; CDR3nt: TGTGCCAGCAGCCTGACAGGGGGCTCCGACGAGCAGTACTTC; CDR3aa: CASSLTGGSDEQYF
j_gene: TRBJ2-1; d_gene: NA; v_gene: TRBV19; abundance: NA; CDR3nt: TGTGCCAGTAGTATACTCTTCGTTTCGGGGAGCCCCTACAATGAGCAGTTCTTC; CDR3aa: CASSILFVSGSPYNEQFF
j_gene: TRBJ1-5; d_gene: TRBD1; v_gene: TRBV4-1; abundance: NA; CDR3nt: TGCGCCTCGGGTACGGGACAGGGACCTATCGGGCCCCAGCATTTT; CDR3aa: CASGTGQGPIGPQHF
j_gene: TRBJ2-5; d_gene: TRBD2; v_gene: TRBV9; abundance: NA; CDR3nt: TGTGCCAGCAGCGCCGGGCTAGCGGGGGGGCCGGAGGAGACCCAGTACTTC; CDR3aa: CASSAGLAGGPEETQYF
j_gene: TRBJ1-3; d_gene: NA; v_gene: TRBV4-1; abundance: NA; CDR3nt: TGCGCCAGCAGCCAACTGGTCGGGGGGGGCGAAAACACCATATATTTT; CDR3aa: CASSQLVGGGENTIYF
j_gene: TRBJ1-3; d_gene: TRBD1; v_gene: TRBV4-1; abundance: NA; CDR3nt: TGCGCCAGCAGCCCTTTGACGACGACAGGGGCAGGAAACACCATATATTTT; CDR3aa: CASSPLTTTGAGNTIYF
j_gene: TRBJ1-1; d_gene: NA; v_gene: TRBV9; abundance: NA; CDR3nt: TGTGCCAGCAGCGGGAGGGGTACTGAAGCTTTCTTT; CDR3aa: CASSGRGTEAFF
j_gene: TRBJ2-3; d_gene: TRBD2; v_gene: TRBV5-5; abundance: NA; CDR3nt: TGTGCCAGCAGCTTATTAGCGGGGGGGTCCACAGATACGCAGTATTTT; CDR3aa: CASSLLAGGSTDTQYF
j_gene: TRBJ1-5; d_gene: TRBD1; v_gene: TRBV27; abundance: NA; CDR3nt: TGTGCCAGCAGAGCCGGGACAGGAGGGCTGGGTCAGCCCCAGCATTTT; CDR3aa: CASRAGTGGLGQPQHF
j_gene: TRBJ2-7; d_gene: TRBD2; v_gene: TRBV27; abundance: once; CDR3nt: TGTGCCAGCAGACAACGCGGGACTAGCGGCTACGAGCAGTACTTC; CDR3aa: CASRQRGTSGYEQYF
j_gene: TRBJ1-4; d_gene: NA; v_gene: TRBV15; abundance: once; CDR3nt: TGTGCCACCAGCAGACCCCCAGTCTTCAACACTAATGAAAAACTGTTTTTT; CDR3aa: CATSRPPVFNTNEKLFF
j_gene: TRBJ2-5; d_gene: NA; v_gene: TRBV19; abundance: NA; CDR3nt: TGTGCCAGTAGTATACAAGGAGCCCAGTACTTC; CDR3aa: CASSIQGAQYF
j_gene: TRBJ1-4; d_gene: TRBD1; v_gene: TRBV7-8; abundance: once; CDR3nt: TGTGCCAGCAGCTCCGGACAGGGGTACGAAAAACTGTTTTTT; CDR3aa: CASSSGQGYEKLFF
j_gene: TRBJ2-1; d_gene: NA; v_gene: TRBV7-3; abundance: NA; CDR3nt: TGTGCCAGCAGCTTAAGTGGTTTTCAGGGAGAGCAGTTCTTC; CDR3aa: CASSLSGFQGEQFF
j_gene: TRBJ1-4; d_gene: TRBD1; v_gene: TRBV4-1; abundance: once; CDR3nt: TGCGCCAGCAGCCAACCCGACAGGGCGCCAACTAATGAAAAACTGTTTTTT; CDR3aa: CASSQPDRAPTNEKLFF
j_gene: TRBJ2-1; d_gene: TRBD2; v_gene: TRBV2; abundance: once; CDR3nt: TGTGCCAGCCAAACTAGCGGGGGGTCAGGGATTTACAATGAGCAGTTCTTC; CDR3aa: CASQTSGGSGIYNEQFF
j_gene: TRBJ2-1; d_gene: NA; v_gene: TRBV5-1; abundance: NA; CDR3nt: TGCGCCAGCAGCGGTGGGCAGGGTGGTCCGAATGAGCAGTTCTTC; CDR3aa: CASSGGQGGPNEQFF
j_gene: TRBJ2-6; d_gene: NA; v_gene: TRBV18; abundance: NA; CDR3nt: TGTGCCAGCTCCGGGACAAAGAGCTCTGGGGCCAACGTCCTGACTTTC; CDR3aa: CASSGTKSSGANVLTF
j_gene: TRBJ2-7; d_gene: NA; v_gene: TRBV5-4; abundance: NA; CDR3nt: TGTGCCAGCAGCCCGGGTGGGTCCGGTGGTCGTAGCGAGCAGTACTTC; CDR3aa: CASSPGGSGGRSEQYF
j_gene: TRBJ1-1; d_gene: NA; v_gene: TRBV2; abundance: NA; CDR3nt: TGTGCCAGCACGAGGGCAAGGAACACTGAAGCTTTCTTT; CDR3aa: CASTRARNTEAFF
j_gene: TRBJ1-3; d_gene: NA; v_gene: TRBV7-2; abundance: NA; CDR3nt: TGTGCCAGCAGCTCCCGGACTGCGAACACCATATATTTT; CDR3aa: CASSSRTANTIYF
j_gene: TRBJ2-5; d_gene: TRBD1; v_gene: TRBV27; abundance: once; CDR3nt: TGTGCCAGCAGTTTCGGGACAGGGCTTCGGGAGACCCAGTACTTC; CDR3aa: CASSFGTGLRETQYF
j_gene: TRBJ1-5; d_gene: TRBD1; v_gene: TRBV6-5; abundance: NA; CDR3nt: TGTGCCAGCAGTTACTCGGGGCAGGGGGATCAGCCCCAGCATTTT; CDR3aa: CASSYSGQGDQPQHF
j_gene: TRBJ2-3; d_gene: TRBD2; v_gene: TRBV7-9; abundance: once; CDR3nt: TGTGCCAGCAGCACCCGGACTAGTTCAGATACGCAGTATTTT; CDR3aa: CASSTRTSSDTQYF
j_gene: TRBJ1-6; d_gene: NA; v_gene: TRBV6-5; abundance: NA; CDR3nt: TGTGCCAGCAGTTATTCCCAGGGCTCACCCCTCCACTTT; CDR3aa: CASSYSQGSPLHF
j_gene: TRBJ2-5; d_gene: TRBD2; v_gene: TRBV5-1; abundance: NA; CDR3nt: TGCGCCAGCAGCTACCGATTAGCGGGGGGGCTTCAAGAGACCCAGTACTTC; CDR3aa: CASSYRLAGGLQETQYF
j_gene: TRBJ2-2; d_gene: TRBD2; v_gene: TRBV2; abundance: NA; CDR3nt: TGTGCCAGCAGGACGTTAAGCGGGGGGGACGTCGGGGAGCTGTTTTTT; CDR3aa: CASRTLSGGDVGELFF
j_gene: TRBJ2-5; d_gene: NA; v_gene: TRBV5-1; abundance: NA; CDR3nt: TGCGCCAGCTTCCGGGACACCTCGCAAGAGACCCAGTACTTC; CDR3aa: CASFRDTSQETQYF
j_gene: TRBJ1-2; d_gene: NA; v_gene: TRBV4-1; abundance: NA; CDR3nt: TGCGCCAGCAGCCCCCGACAGGACTCAACTTTGGTTAATGGCTACACCTTC; CDR3aa: CASSPRQDSTLVNGYTF
j_gene: TRBJ2-2; d_gene: NA; v_gene: TRBV7-3; abundance: NA; CDR3nt: TGTGCCAGCAGCTTAAGCGGAGGAAGCGGACTCACCGGGGAGCTGTTTTTT; CDR3aa: CASSLSGGSGLTGELFF
j_gene: TRBJ1-1; d_gene: NA; v_gene: TRBV2; abundance: NA; CDR3nt: TGTGCCAGCAATCCGGACAGCATGAACACTGAAGCTTTCTTT; CDR3aa: CASNPDSMNTEAFF
j_gene: TRBJ1-2; d_gene: TRBD1; v_gene: TRBV10-3; abundance: NA; CDR3nt: TGTGCCATCAGCGGATCCGGGACAGAGCCTTCAAATTATGGCTACACCTTC; CDR3aa: CAISGSGTEPSNYGYTF
j_gene: TRBJ1-5; d_gene: NA; v_gene: TRBV19; abundance: NA; CDR3nt: TGTGCCAGTAGAAAGGACGGGGACAATCAGCCCCAGCATTTT; CDR3aa: CASRKDGDNQPQHF
j_gene: TRBJ2-5; d_gene: NA; v_gene: TRBV5-1; abundance: NA; CDR3nt: TGCGCCAGCAGGGCTTTTATGACTATTCAAGAGACCCAGTACTTC; CDR3aa: CASRAFMTIQETQYF
j_gene: TRBJ1-1; d_gene: TRBD1; v_gene: TRBV5-1; abundance: NA; CDR3nt: TGCGCCAGCAGCACTACACAGGGGCCGAACACTGAAGCTTTCTTT; CDR3aa: CASSTTQGPNTEAFF
j_gene: TRBJ1-2; d_gene: NA; v_gene: TRBV7-8; abundance: NA; CDR3nt: TGTGCCAGCAGCTTACAGAGGGCTGTGGTCTATGGCTACACCTTC; CDR3aa: CASSLQRAVVYGYTF
j_gene: TRBJ1-6; d_gene: NA; v_gene: TRBV19; abundance: once; CDR3nt: TGTGCCAGTAGTAGTAGGCCGGGGATCGACAGGCCCCGTAATTCACCCCTCCACTTT; CDR3aa: CASSSRPGIDRPRNSPLHF
j_gene: TRBJ2-7; d_gene: NA; v_gene: TRBV4-2; abundance: NA; CDR3nt: TGTGCCAGCAGTCAGAATCAACAGGAGACCTACGAGCAGTACTTC; CDR3aa: CASSQNQQETYEQYF
j_gene: TRBJ1-6; d_gene: NA; v_gene: TRBV6-1; abundance: NA; CDR3nt: TGTGCCAGCATCCCACGGGGATTTAATTCACCCCTCCACTTT; CDR3aa: CASIPRGFNSPLHF
j_gene: TRBJ2-3; d_gene: TRBD2; v_gene: TRBV7-2; abundance: few; CDR3nt: TGTGCCAGCAGCCCCTCTAGCGGTGGAGATACGCAGTATTTT; CDR3aa: CASSPSSGGDTQYF
j_gene: TRBJ1-6; d_gene: NA; v_gene: TRBV9; abundance: NA; CDR3nt: TGTGCCAGCAGCGTAGACGCGGGAATTGGGTCACCCCTCCACTTT; CDR3aa: CASSVDAGIGSPLHF
j_gene: TRBJ2-1; d_gene: NA; v_gene: TRBV6-1; abundance: once; CDR3nt: TGTGCCAGCACTACAAACCCGGGATCCTACAATGAGCAGTTCTTC; CDR3aa: CASTTNPGSYNEQFF
j_gene: TRBJ2-5; d_gene: TRBD1; v_gene: TRBV11-1; abundance: NA; CDR3nt: TGTGCCAGCAGCCGCAGGGACAGGGAGGTGGAGACCCAGTACTTC; CDR3aa: CASSRRDREVETQYF
j_gene: TRBJ2-1; d_gene: TRBD2; v_gene: TRBV6-1; abundance: NA; CDR3nt: TGTGCCAGCAGTGCGACTCTAAGCGGGGGGGCTATATACAATGAGCAGTTCTTC; CDR3aa: CASSATLSGGAIYNEQFF
j_gene: TRBJ1-1; d_gene: NA; v_gene: TRBV19; abundance: NA; CDR3nt: TGTGCCAGTAGTATAGACCCAGACACTGAAGCTTTCTTT; CDR3aa: CASSIDPDTEAFF
j_gene: TRBJ2-2; d_gene: TRBD1; v_gene: TRBV4-1; abundance: NA; CDR3nt: TGCGCCAGCAGCCAGGACCAGGGGGCGTTCTGGGAGCTGTTTTTT; CDR3aa: CASSQDQGAFWELFF
j_gene: TRBJ2-7; d_gene: TRBD1; v_gene: TRBV5-4; abundance: NA; CDR3nt: TGTGCCAGCAGCCCAGACAGGGGATTATTTGACGAGCAGTACTTC; CDR3aa: CASSPDRGLFDEQYF